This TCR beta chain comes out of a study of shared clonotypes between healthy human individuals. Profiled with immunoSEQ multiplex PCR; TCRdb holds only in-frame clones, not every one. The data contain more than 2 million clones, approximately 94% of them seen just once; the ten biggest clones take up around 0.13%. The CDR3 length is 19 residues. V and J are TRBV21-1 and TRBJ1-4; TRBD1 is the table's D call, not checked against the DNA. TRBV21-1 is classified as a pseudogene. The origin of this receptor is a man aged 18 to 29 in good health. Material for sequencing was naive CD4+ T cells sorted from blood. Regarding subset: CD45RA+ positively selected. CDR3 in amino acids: CASSTTHRTGGDRDEKLFF. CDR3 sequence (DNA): TGTGCCAGCAGCACCACACATCGGACAGGAGGGGACAGGGATGAAAAACTGTTTTTT.